This T cell receptor beta chain was recovered during a study of cytomegalovirus exposure and HLA in healthy donors. V gave up 2 bases and J gave up 3 bases; unmatched junction bases: 5. CDR3 length equals 15 residues. The V gene's germline CDR1 is SGHNT and CDR2 YENEEA. It was with 60 Vbeta and 13 Jbeta primers that the PCR ran. Clones were read by immunoSEQ multiplex PCR, and TCRdb kept only the in-frame ones, dropping some. The sample comprises 75,000 to 95,000 clones, roughly 63% of which are singletons, and approximately 2.7% rests with the top ten. Sequenced input: PBMCs. The clonotype was recovered from a man in his fifties in good health and CMV-seronegative. J is TRBJ2-7 and V is TRBV11-3; 9 positions agree with TRBD1. DNA for the CDR3: TGTGCCAGCAGCTTATTACCGACAGGGGGCTACGAGCAGTACGTC. It codes for CASSLLPTGGYEQYV.